What follows are 18 T cell receptor beta chains derived from one specimen sequenced in a study of CD8 T cells in Susac syndrome. Random hexamers served to reverse transcribe roughly 0.45 to 1 ug RNA. TCRdb reprocessed the immunoSEQ multiplex PCR reads via MiXCR and lists one record per CDR3 protein. The sample carries under 200,000 distinct CDR3 sequences, over 85% recorded once. The sequenced sample consisted of CD4+ T cells from PBMCs. These receptors were obtained from a human donor in good health.

The rearrangement links TRBV28 to TRBJ1-5; tentatively, D is TRBD1 (5 bases). Trimming removed 1 base from V and 6 bases from J, with 16 bases in between. This CDR3 has 16 residues. Germline V gene data show CDR1 as MDHEN and CDR2 as SYDVKM. The CDR3 here is CASSLFIRAASQPQHF. DNA for the CDR3: TGTGCCAGCAGTTTATTTATCAGGGCGGCATCTCAGCCCCAGCATTTT.

The V call is TRBV19, the J call TRBJ1-1; D possibly corresponds to TRBD1 (5 bases). Trimming cost V 5 bases and J 11 bases, with 15 bases left between them. The CDR3 spans 12 residues. Germline values: CDR1 LNHDA, CDR2 SQIVND (reference sequence). In DNA, the CDR3 is TGTGCCAGTAGTTCTGGGGACGGGGATGCTTTCTTT. Translating gives CASSSGDGDAFF.

The gene calls are TRBV2 and TRBJ2-5; D gene uncertain. CDR3 length equals 13 residues. V was cut by 6 bases and J by 5 bases, with 13 bases left in between. Per the germline V gene, CDR1 is SNHLY and CDR2 is FYNNEI. The CDR3 DNA reads TGTGCCAGCAGGGACCCTCCCGTCGAGACCCAGTACTTC. Its translation: CASRDPPVETQYF.

The chain uses TRBV20-1 and TRBJ2-7; D might be TRBD1 (5 bases). V was pared by 5 bases and J by 5 bases, with 7 bases between. The CDR3 runs to 10 residues. Per the germline V gene, CDR1 is DFQATT and CDR2 is SNEGSKA (reference sequence). CDR3 nucleotides: TGCAGTGCTGGCAGGGACGAGCAGTACGTC. Encoded protein: CSAGRDEQYV.

This sequence joins TRBV29-1 and TRBJ2-5; 9 bases fit TRBD2. There are 14 residues in the CDR3. The germline V gene has CDR1 SQVTM and CDR2 ANQGSEA. The V and J ends lost 3 bases and 9 bases, in that order; junction bases with no gene match: 11. As DNA, the CDR3 is TGCAGCGTTGAGTTGCTAGCGGGGCATGAGGCCCAGTACTTC. It encodes CSVELLAGHEAQYF. The full variable domain, with the rest looked up from reference TRBV29-1 and TRBJ2-5, is SAVISQKPSRDICQRGTSLTIQCQVDSQVTMMFWYRQQPGQSLTLIATANQGSEATYESGFVIDKFPISRPNLTFSTLTVSNMSPEDSSIYLCSVELLAGHEAQYFGPGTRLLVL.

V gene TRBV5-1 combines with J gene TRBJ1-2, with 8 bases that match TRBD1. V lost 1 base and J lost 3; bases outside the gene matches: 5. The CDR3 length is 15 residues. The germline CDR1 and CDR2 sequences are SGHRS and YFSETQ. The DNA for the CDR3 is TGCGCCAGCAGCTTGTACCCACAGGGGGACTATGGCTACACCTTC. Residues: CASSLYPQGDYGYTF.

This chain links TRBV20-1 with TRBJ2-7; possibly TRBD1 or TRBD2 for D (5 bases each). This CDR3 has 14 residues. The V and J ends lost 3 bases and 6 bases respectively, with 18 bases between them. Germline values: CDR1 DFQATT, CDR2 SNEGSKA (reference sequence). The CDR3 coding sequence is TGCAGTGCTAGTGAGGCAGGGAGAAGACGCGAGCAGTACGTC. Its protein product is CSASEAGRRREQYV.

This chain uses TRBV28 with TRBJ2-7; the match to TRBD1 covers 10 bases. Germline V gives CDR1 MDHEN, CDR2 SYDVKM. This CDR3 contains 15 residues. With 4 bases clipped from V and 4 bases from J, the junction kept 7 bases outside the gene matches. This chain's CDR3 is CASSSSGTGEYEQYF. The CDR3, as DNA: TGTGCCAGCAGTTCCTCCGGGACAGGGGAATACGAGCAGTACTTC.

This chain links TRBV5-6 with TRBJ2-7; 7 nucleotides align to TRBD1. The CDR3 is 14 residues long. V trimming: 2 bases; J trimming: 2 bases; junction bases outside the gene matches: 4. Germline CDR1 is SGHDT and CDR2 is YYEEEE. As DNA, the CDR3 is TGTGCCAGCAGCTTCTCCGGGACAGCCTACGAGCAGTACGTC. Protein sequence: CASSFSGTAYEQYV.

The count of this clonotype is one. The rearrangement joins TRBV29-1 to TRBJ1-5; 8 positions match TRBD1. The CDR3 is 12 residues long. V trimming: 5 bases; J trimming: 6 bases; junction bases outside the gene matches: 3. CDR1 is SQVTM and CDR2 is ANQGSEA in the germline V gene. The DNA for the CDR3 is TGCAGCGTTCGGACAGGGACTCAGCCCCAGCATTTT. Translation gives CSVRTGTQPQHF.

The table lists this clonotype with a few counts. The chain employs TRBV6-1 and TRBJ1-6; no reliable D call. From germline, CDR1 is MNHNS and CDR2 SASEGT. The CDR3 runs 13 residues. Trimming took off 6 bases at V and 0 bases at J, with 3 bases between the two ends. CDR3 sequence: CASRSSYNSPLHF. The CDR3 region has the DNA TGTGCCAGCAGGAGCTCCTATAATTCACCCCTCCACTTT.

The table lists this clonotype with a count of one. V gene TRBV15 combines with J gene TRBJ2-7; D is unresolved. The germline V gene has CDR1 LNHNV and CDR2 YYDKDF (reference sequence). V dropped 0 bases and J dropped 4 bases, with 10 bases sitting between them. The CDR3 extends over 14 amino acids. The CDR3 protein is CATSRDHGGYEQYV. CDR3 sequence (DNA): TGTGCCACCAGCAGAGATCATGGCGGATACGAGCAGTACGTC.

This clonotype was seen a single time. The chain recombines TRBV3-1 with TRBJ2-1; D could derive from TRBD1 or TRBD2 (6 bases each). Trimming pared 1 base from V and 7 bases from J, leaving 17 bases between. Looked up from germline, CDR1 is LGHDT and CDR2 is YNNKEL (reference sequence). This CDR3 has 16 amino acids. CDR3 loop: CASSQAVGGRLNEQFF. In nucleotides, the CDR3 is TGTGCCAGCAGCCAAGCGGTCGGGGGCAGGTTGAATGAGCAGTTCTTC.

This chain uses TRBV28 with TRBJ1-1; D perhaps matches TRBD1 (6 bases). There are 16 residues in the CDR3. V shed 0 bases and J shed 0 bases, with 11 bases lying between them. In germline, CDR1 is MDHEN, CDR2 SYDVKM. Here the CDR3 reads CASSLWSPGVNTEAFF. CDR3 coding DNA: TGTGCCAGCAGTTTATGGTCTCCAGGGGTGAACACTGAAGCTTTCTTT.

The genes are TRBV19 and TRBJ1-2; D might be TRBD1 (6 bases). CDR1 is LNHDA and CDR2 is SQIVND in the germline V gene (reference sequence). V was shortened by 4 bases and J by 4 bases, with 10 bases between the two germline ends. CDR3 length: 13 residues. The CDR3 DNA follows: TGTGCCAGTAGTACACAGGGCGGCTATGGCTACACCTTC. Protein product: CASSTQGGYGYTF.

The gene calls are TRBV6-2 or TRBV6-3 and TRBJ1-5, with D perhaps matching TRBD1 (6 bases). The germline V and J ends were trimmed by 1 base and 7 bases, with 14 bases remaining between them. CDR1 is MNHEY, CDR2 SVGEGT, per germline. CDR3 length equals 15 residues. This chain's CDR3 is CASSYLLKGGQPQHF. DNA of the CDR3: TGTGCCAGCAGTTACTTGTTGAAGGGGGGACAGCCCCAGCATTTT.

The V call is TRBV7-8, the J call TRBJ1-1, with unresolved D. The CDR3 spans 13 residues. Germline loops: CDR1 SGHVS, CDR2 FQNEAQ. Trimming removed 1 base from V and 7 bases from J, with 10 bases in between. CDR3 nucleotide sequence: TGTGCCAGCAGCTTAGGACTTAATTATGAAGCTTTCTTT. Amino acid sequence: CASSLGLNYEAFF.

V is TRBV27 and J is TRBJ1-6; 7 bases map to TRBD1. CDR1 is MNHEY and CDR2 is SMNVEV in the germline V gene (reference sequence). This CDR3 spans 15 amino acids. The trim removed 3 bases at V and 7 bases at J, leaving 6 bases unmatched. CDR3 region: CASSLDRPRNSPLHF. CDR3 nucleotides: TGTGCCAGCAGTTTGGACAGGCCGAGAAATTCACCCCTCCACTTT.